The rows below give T cell receptor beta chains drawn from one sample of a study of beta chain features in type 1 diabetes. Clones were read by immunoSEQ multiplex PCR, and TCRdb kept only the in-frame ones, dropping some. The sample yields 130,000 or so clones, 15% to 20% seen once. What was sequenced was central memory CD4+ T cells from blood. These receptors were obtained from a man aged 25 to 40 with type 1 diabetes. CDR3s include the opening cysteine and the closing phenylalanine or tryptophan. Fields, in order: clone size, V gene, J gene, CDR3 length, D gene, CDR3 DNA, CDR3 protein. The D gene is left open where the match is weak. Clone sizes are given selectively: once, few, many, or a class where the clone is expanded.

size: few; V: TRBV29-1; J: TRBJ2-2; length: 12; D: NA; DNA: TGCAGCGGCTCGGGGGCCACCGGGGAGCTGTTTTTT; CDR3: CSGSGATGELFF
size: few; V: TRBV10-2; J: TRBJ2-7; length: 11; D: NA; DNA: TGCGCCAGCATGTCTGGGGGCGAGCAGTACTTC; CDR3: CASMSGGEQYF
size: NA; V: TRBV18; J: TRBJ2-5; length: 14; D: TRBD1; DNA: TGTGCCAGCTCACCAGGACAGGTGCAAGAGACCCAGTACTTC; CDR3: CASSPGQVQETQYF
size: few; V: TRBV27; J: TRBJ2-7; length: 13; D: TRBD1; DNA: TGTGCCAGCCGTGCACAGGGGACCTACGAGCAGTACTTC; CDR3: CASRAQGTYEQYF
size: few; V: TRBV20-1; J: TRBJ1-4; length: 11; D: NA; DNA: TGCAGTGCTCCTCTTAATGAAAAACTGTTTTTT; CDR3: CSAPLNEKLFF
size: NA; V: TRBV4-3; J: TRBJ1-6; length: 17; D: NA; DNA: TGCGCCAGCAGCCAAGTGAAGGGAGGGAAATCGAATTCACCCCTCCACTTT; CDR3: CASSQVKGGKSNSPLHF
size: NA; V: TRBV11-2; J: TRBJ1-3; length: 17; D: NA; DNA: TGTGCCAGCAGCTGGATAGGGCTGGATTTCTCTGGAAACACCATATATTTT; CDR3: CASSWIGLDFSGNTIYF
size: NA; V: TRBV13; J: TRBJ1-3; length: 14; D: NA; DNA: TGTGCCAGCAGCTCGAAGAGACAGGGAAACACCATATATTTT; CDR3: CASSSKRQGNTIYF
size: few; V: TRBV21-1; J: TRBJ1-5; length: 15; D: NA; DNA: TGTGCCAGCAGCGGCCGGGACAGGGGGGATCAGCCCCAGCATTTT; CDR3: CASSGRDRGDQPQHF
size: few; V: TRBV25-1; J: TRBJ2-3; length: 16; D: NA; DNA: TGTGCCAGCAGTGAATCCGGTAGCGGATACACAGATACGCAGTATTTT; CDR3: CASSESGSGYTDTQYF
size: few; V: TRBV21-1; J: TRBJ1-5; length: 15; D: NA; DNA: TGTGCCAGCAGTAGCAGGGACAGGGTAGGTCAGCCCCAGCATTTT; CDR3: CASSSRDRVGQPQHF
size: NA; V: TRBV7-2; J: TRBJ2-1; length: 14; D: NA; DNA: TGTGCCAGCAGCCCACTCGGGGGTAACAATGAGCAGTTCTTC; CDR3: CASSPLGGNNEQFF
size: few; V: TRBV6-1; J: TRBJ2-5; length: 17; D: TRBD2; DNA: TGTGCCAGCAGTGAAACGACTAGCGGGGGGCGTCAAGAGACCCAGTACTTC; CDR3: CASSETTSGGRQETQYF
size: NA; V: TRBV29-1; J: TRBJ1-1; length: 13; D: NA; DNA: TGCAGCGTTTCTCAAGGGACGGACACTGAAGCTTTCTTT; CDR3: CSVSQGTDTEAFF
size: NA; V: TRBV7-3; J: TRBJ2-3; length: 14; D: TRBD1; DNA: TGTGCCAGCAGCCCGGGGGACAGGGGAGATACGCAGTATTTT; CDR3: CASSPGDRGDTQYF
size: few; V: TRBV7-9; J: TRBJ2-7; length: 12; D: TRBD1; DNA: TGTGCCAGCAGCCGGACAGGGTTCGAGCAGTACTTC; CDR3: CASSRTGFEQYF
size: NA; V: TRBV5-1; J: TRBJ2-6; length: 15; D: NA; DNA: TGCGCCAGCAGCCCAACAGGTTCCGGGGCCAACGTCCTGACTTTC; CDR3: CASSPTGSGANVLTF
size: NA; V: TRBV7-2; J: TRBJ2-2; length: 14; D: NA; DNA: TGTGCCAGCAGCTTAGATTGGAACACCGGGGAGCTGTTTTTT; CDR3: CASSLDWNTGELFF
size: many; V: TRBV30; J: TRBJ1-3; length: 13; D: NA; DNA: TGTGCCTGGAGTCTGGAAACTGGAAACACCATATATTTT; CDR3: CAWSLETGNTIYF
size: many; V: TRBV28; J: TRBJ2-7; length: 16; D: NA; DNA: TGTGCCAGCAGTTTGGGGAGCAGGGTGCCCGTGGGCGAGCAGTACTTC; CDR3: CASSLGSRVPVGEQYF
size: NA; V: TRBV30; J: TRBJ1-3; length: 15; D: NA; DNA: TGTGCCTGGAAATTATTCGGGACCTCTGGAAACACCATATATTTT; CDR3: CAWKLFGTSGNTIYF
size: NA; V: TRBV20-1; J: TRBJ1-2; length: 10; D: TRBD1; DNA: TGCCGGACAGGGGATCGGGGCTACACCTTC; CDR3: CRTGDRGYTF
size: NA; V: TRBV10-3; J: TRBJ2-2; length: 17; D: NA; DNA: TGTGCCATCAGTGAGTCCCAGGGGTTTGCGAACACCGGGGAGCTGTTTTTT; CDR3: CAISESQGFANTGELFF
size: many; V: TRBV25-1; J: TRBJ2-1; length: 15; D: NA; DNA: TGTGCCAGCAGTGAATTTAGGGGCACCTACAATGAGCAGTTCTTC; CDR3: CASSEFRGTYNEQFF
size: NA; V: TRBV28; J: TRBJ1-4; length: 14; D: TRBD1; DNA: TGTGCCAGCAGTCCAAAGGGACAGGTCGGAAAACTGTTTTTT; CDR3: CASSPKGQVGKLFF
size: NA; V: TRBV30; J: TRBJ1-5; length: 13; D: NA; DNA: TGTGCCTGGAGTACGGTTTCGCGGGAGCCCCAGCATTTT; CDR3: CAWSTVSREPQHF
size: NA; V: TRBV7-2; J: TRBJ2-5; length: 15; D: NA; DNA: TGTGCCAGCAGTCGGAAAGGGGGGTACCAAGAGACCCAGTACTTC; CDR3: CASSRKGGYQETQYF
size: few; V: TRBV4-3; J: TRBJ2-7; length: 14; D: TRBD1; DNA: TGCGCCAGCAGCCATGACAGGGGTAACTACGAGCAGTACTTC; CDR3: CASSHDRGNYEQYF
size: NA; V: TRBV19; J: TRBJ1-2; length: 15; D: NA; DNA: TGTGCCAGTAGGCTACTGAAGAATGCTAACTATGGCTACACCTTC; CDR3: CASRLLKNANYGYTF
size: few; V: TRBV15; J: TRBJ1-4; length: 16; D: NA; DNA: TGTGCCACCAGCAGAGATGATGGGGCGGGTAATGAAAAACTGTTTTTT; CDR3: CATSRDDGAGNEKLFF
size: NA; V: TRBV11-2; J: TRBJ2-1; length: 14; D: TRBD2; DNA: TGTGCCAGCAGCTCGGAGAGTCTAGCGGGGGGGCAGTTCTTC; CDR3: CASSSESLAGGQFF
size: many; V: TRBV4-3; J: TRBJ2-2; length: 13; D: NA; DNA: TGCGCCAGCAGCCAAGATCTTCGCGGGGAGCTGTTTTTT; CDR3: CASSQDLRGELFF
size: few; V: TRBV30; J: TRBJ2-1; length: 14; D: NA; DNA: TGTGCCTGGAATTTGGGGGTCTCCTACAATGAGCAGTTCTTC; CDR3: CAWNLGVSYNEQFF
size: NA; V: TRBV7-2; J: TRBJ2-3; length: 14; D: NA; DNA: TGTGCCAGCGGCCCGGGGGGCCGCACAGATACGCAGTATTTT; CDR3: CASGPGGRTDTQYF
size: few; V: TRBV5-1; J: TRBJ1-2; length: 14; D: NA; DNA: TGCGCCAGCAGTTTTACCGGGACAAACTATGGCTACACCTTC; CDR3: CASSFTGTNYGYTF
size: few; V: TRBV7-6; J: TRBJ2-3; length: 16; D: NA; DNA: TGTGCCAGCAGCTTTAGTAGCAGCTTAGCCACAGATACGCAGTATTTT; CDR3: CASSFSSSLATDTQYF
size: few; V: TRBV6-5; J: TRBJ2-7; length: 14; D: NA; DNA: TGTGCCAGCAGTTACCAGACTTTGTCGTACGAGCAGTACTTC; CDR3: CASSYQTLSYEQYF